This T cell receptor (beta chain) appears in the sequencing data of a study of response to subunit inactivated influenza vaccine. TCRdb reanalysed the RT-PCR reads using MiXCR and keeps one entry per CDR3 protein. The table records about 570,000 distinct CDR3 sequences, about 11% of them present only once. The table lists this clonotype with many counts. These data were likewise used in another study, on T cells expressing NK-cell markers. That source reports: 5'RACE template switching with UMIs generated TCR beta cDNA. In a group of 5 or 6 donors, dominant NKG2C+ clonotypes represented roughly 1.0-7.0% of CD8+ T cells. These clonotypes additionally ranked first within the CD3+CD56-NKG2C+ fraction of a handful of donors. Specificity for HCMV among expanded NKG2C+ T cell clones was not established.

Here the sequenced sample was PBMCs from blood, taken on the day of vaccination. The TCR originated in a middle-aged man who received an inactivated influenza vaccine.

The CDR3 region is CASSSGGRREQYF. The CDR3 bases are TGTGCCAGCAGCTCAGGGGGTCGTCGCGAGCAGTACTTC. This sequence joins TRBV7-9 and TRBJ2-7; 7 nucleotides agree with TRBD1. CDR1 and CDR2 from the germline V gene are SEHNR and FQNEAQ (reference sequence). V shed 4 bases, J shed 6 bases, and the junction held 6 bases outside the gene matches. CDR3 length equals 13 residues.